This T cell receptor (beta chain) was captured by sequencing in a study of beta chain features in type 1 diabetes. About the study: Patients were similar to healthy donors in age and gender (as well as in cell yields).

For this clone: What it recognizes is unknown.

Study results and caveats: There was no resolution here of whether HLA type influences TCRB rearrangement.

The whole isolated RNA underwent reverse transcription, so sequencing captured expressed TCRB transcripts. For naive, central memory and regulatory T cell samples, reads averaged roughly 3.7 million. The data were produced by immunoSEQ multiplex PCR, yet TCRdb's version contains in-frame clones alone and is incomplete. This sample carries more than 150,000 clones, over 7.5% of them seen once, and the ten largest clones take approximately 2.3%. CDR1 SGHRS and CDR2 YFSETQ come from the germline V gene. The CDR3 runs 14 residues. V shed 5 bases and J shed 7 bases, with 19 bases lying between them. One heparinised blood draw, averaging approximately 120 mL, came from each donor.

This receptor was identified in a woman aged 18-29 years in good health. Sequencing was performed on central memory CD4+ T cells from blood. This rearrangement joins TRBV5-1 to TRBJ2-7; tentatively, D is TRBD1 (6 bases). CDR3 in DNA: TGCGCCAGCAGATATTTACAGGGCCCAGCGGAGCAGTACTTC. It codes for CASRYLQGPAEQYF.